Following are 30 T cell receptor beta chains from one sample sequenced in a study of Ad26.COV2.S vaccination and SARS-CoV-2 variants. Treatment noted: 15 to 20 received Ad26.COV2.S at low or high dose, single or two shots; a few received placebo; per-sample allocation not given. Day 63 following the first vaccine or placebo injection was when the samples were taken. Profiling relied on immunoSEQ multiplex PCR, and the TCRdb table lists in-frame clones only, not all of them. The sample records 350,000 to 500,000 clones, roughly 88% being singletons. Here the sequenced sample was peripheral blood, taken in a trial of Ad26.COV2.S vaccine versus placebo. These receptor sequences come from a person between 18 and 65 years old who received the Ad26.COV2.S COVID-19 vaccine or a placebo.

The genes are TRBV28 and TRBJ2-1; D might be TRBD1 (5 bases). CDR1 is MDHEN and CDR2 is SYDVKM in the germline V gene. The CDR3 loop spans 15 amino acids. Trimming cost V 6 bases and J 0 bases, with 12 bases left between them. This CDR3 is CASRRQSSSYNEQFF. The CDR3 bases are TGTGCCAGCAGGCGACAGTCCAGCTCCTACAATGAGCAGTTCTTC.

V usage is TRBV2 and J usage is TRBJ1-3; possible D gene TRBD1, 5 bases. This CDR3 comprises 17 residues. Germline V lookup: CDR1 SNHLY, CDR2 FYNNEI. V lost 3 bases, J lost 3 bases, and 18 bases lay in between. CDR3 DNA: TGTGCCAGCAGTGATGGGGGAGGGAGAAGTCGTGGAAACACCATATATTTT. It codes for CASSDGGGRSRGNTIYF.

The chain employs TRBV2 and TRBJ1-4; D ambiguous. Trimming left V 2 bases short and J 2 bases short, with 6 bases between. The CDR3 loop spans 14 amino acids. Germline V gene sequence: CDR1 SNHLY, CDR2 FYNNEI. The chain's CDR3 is CASSERGTNEKLFF. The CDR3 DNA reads TGTGCCAGCAGTGAACGAGGTACTAATGAAAAACTGTTTTTT.

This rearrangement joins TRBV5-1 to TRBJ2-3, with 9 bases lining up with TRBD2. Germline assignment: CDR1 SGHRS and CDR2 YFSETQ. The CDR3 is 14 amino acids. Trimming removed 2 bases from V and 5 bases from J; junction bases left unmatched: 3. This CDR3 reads CASSFSGSQDTQYF. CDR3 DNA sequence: TGCGCCAGCAGCTTTAGCGGGAGTCAAGATACGCAGTATTTT. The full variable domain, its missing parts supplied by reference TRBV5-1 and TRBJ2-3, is KAGVTQTPRYLIKTRGQQVTLSCSPISGHRSVSWYQQTPGQGLQFLFEYFSETQRNKGNFPGRFSGRQFSNSRSEMNVSTLELGDSALYLCASSFSGSQDTQYFGPGTRLTVL.

The CDR3 sequence: CASSSARGQTQYF. CDR3 nucleotide sequence: TGTGCCAGCAGTTCGGCCAGGGGTCAGACCCAGTACTTC. V gene TRBV6-5 combines with J gene TRBJ2-5, with D tentatively TRBD1 (6 bases). The CDR3 loop spans 13 amino acids. The germline CDR1 and CDR2 sequences are MNHEY and SVGAGI. Trimming shortened V by 4 bases and J by 6 bases, and 12 bases separated the two germline ends.

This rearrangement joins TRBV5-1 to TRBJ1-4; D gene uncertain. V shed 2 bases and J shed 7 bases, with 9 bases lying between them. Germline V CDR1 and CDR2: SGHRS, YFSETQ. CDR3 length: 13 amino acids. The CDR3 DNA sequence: TGCGCCAGCAGCTTCCAAGGGAGTGAAAAACTGTTTTTT. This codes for CASSFQGSEKLFF. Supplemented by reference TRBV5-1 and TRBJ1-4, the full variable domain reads KAGVTQTPRYLIKTRGQQVTLSCSPISGHRSVSWYQQTPGQGLQFLFEYFSETQRNKGNFPGRFSGRQFSNSRSEMNVSTLELGDSALYLCASSFQGSEKLFFGSGTQLSVL.

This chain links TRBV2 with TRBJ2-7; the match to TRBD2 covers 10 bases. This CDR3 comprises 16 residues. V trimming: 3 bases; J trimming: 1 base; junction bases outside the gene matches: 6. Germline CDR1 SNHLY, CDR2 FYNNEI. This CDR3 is CASSDTGLAPSYEQYF. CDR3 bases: TGTGCCAGCAGTGATACGGGACTAGCGCCGTCCTACGAGCAGTACTTC. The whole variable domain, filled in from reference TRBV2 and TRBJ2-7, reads EPEVTQTPSHQVTQMGQEVILRCVPISNHLYFYWYRQILGQKVEFLVSFYNNEISEKSEIFDDQFSVERPDGSNFTLKIRSTKLEDSAMYFCASSDTGLAPSYEQYFGPGTRLTVT.

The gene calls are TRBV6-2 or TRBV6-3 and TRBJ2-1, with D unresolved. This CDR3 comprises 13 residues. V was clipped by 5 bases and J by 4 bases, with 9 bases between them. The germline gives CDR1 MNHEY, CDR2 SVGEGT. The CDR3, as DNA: TGTGCCAGCAGTATTGGGCCGTACAATGAGCAGTTCTTC. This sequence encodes CASSIGPYNEQFF.

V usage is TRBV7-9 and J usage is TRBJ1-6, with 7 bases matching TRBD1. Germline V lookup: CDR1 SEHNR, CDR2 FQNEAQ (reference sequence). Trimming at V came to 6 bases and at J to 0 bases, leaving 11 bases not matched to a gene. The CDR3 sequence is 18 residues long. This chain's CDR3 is CASRNTGVSGSYNSPLHF. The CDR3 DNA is TGTGCCAGCAGAAACACAGGGGTCAGCGGCTCCTATAATTCACCCCTCCACTTT.

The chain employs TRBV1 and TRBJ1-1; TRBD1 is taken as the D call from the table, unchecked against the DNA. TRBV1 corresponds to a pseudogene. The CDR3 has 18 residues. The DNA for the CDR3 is TGCACCAGCAGCCAGAGACAGGGATCAGGTCTCATGAACACTGAAGCTTTCTTT. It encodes CTSSQRQGSGLMNTEAFF.

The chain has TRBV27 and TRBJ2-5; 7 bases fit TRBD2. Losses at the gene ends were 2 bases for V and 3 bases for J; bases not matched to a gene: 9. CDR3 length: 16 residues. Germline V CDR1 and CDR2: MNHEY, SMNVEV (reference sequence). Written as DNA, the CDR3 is TGTGCCAGCAGTTTAAGCCCTTGGGGAGGGGAAGAGACCCAGTACTTC. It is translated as CASSLSPWGGEETQYF.

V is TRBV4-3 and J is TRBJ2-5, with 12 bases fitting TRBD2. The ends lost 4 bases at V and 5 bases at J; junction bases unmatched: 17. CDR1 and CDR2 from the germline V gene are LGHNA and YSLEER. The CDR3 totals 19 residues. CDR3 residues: CASSLSAEGTSGSPETQYF. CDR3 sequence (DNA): TGCGCCAGCAGCCTCAGCGCGGAGGGGACTAGCGGGTCCCCGGAGACCCAGTACTTC.

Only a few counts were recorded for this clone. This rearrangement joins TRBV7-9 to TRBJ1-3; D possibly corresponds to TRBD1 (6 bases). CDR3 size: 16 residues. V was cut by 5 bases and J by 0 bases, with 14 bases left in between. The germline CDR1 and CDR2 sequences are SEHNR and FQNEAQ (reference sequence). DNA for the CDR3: TGTGCCAGCAGCCCTTTGGGACACCACTCTGGAAACACCATATATTTT. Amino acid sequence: CASSPLGHHSGNTIYF. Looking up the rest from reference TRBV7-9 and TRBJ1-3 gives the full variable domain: DTGVSQNPRHKITKRGQNVTFRCDPISEHNRLYWYRQTLGQGPEFLTYFQNEAQLEKSRLLSDRFSAERPKGSFSTLEIQRTEQGDSAMYLCASSPLGHHSGNTIYFGEGSWLTVV.

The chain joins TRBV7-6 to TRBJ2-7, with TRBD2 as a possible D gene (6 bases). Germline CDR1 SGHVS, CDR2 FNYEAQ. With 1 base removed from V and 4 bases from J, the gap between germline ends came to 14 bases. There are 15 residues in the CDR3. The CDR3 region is CASSLGVAALYEQYF. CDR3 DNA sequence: TGTGCCAGCAGCTTAGGTGTAGCGGCCTTATACGAGCAGTACTTC. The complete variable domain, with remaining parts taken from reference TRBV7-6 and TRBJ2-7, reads GAGVSQSPRYKVTKRGQDVALRCDPISGHVSLYWYRQALGQGPEFLTYFNYEAQQDKSGLPNDRFSAERPEGSISTLTIQRTEQRDSAMYRCASSLGVAALYEQYFGPGTRLTVT.

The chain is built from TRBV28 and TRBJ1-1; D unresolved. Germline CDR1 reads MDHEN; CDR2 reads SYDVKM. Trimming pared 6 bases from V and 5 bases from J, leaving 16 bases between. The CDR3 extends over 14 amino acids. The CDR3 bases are TGTGCCAGCAGCGGTTCGGCTGTGTTTACTGAAGCTTTCTTT. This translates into CASSGSAVFTEAFF.

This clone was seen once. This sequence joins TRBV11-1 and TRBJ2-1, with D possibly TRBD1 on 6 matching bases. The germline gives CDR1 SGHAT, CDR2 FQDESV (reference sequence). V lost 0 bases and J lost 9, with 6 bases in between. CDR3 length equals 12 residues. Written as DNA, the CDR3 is TGTGCCAGCAGCTTAGCCAGGGGTGAGCAGTTCTTC. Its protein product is CASSLARGEQFF.

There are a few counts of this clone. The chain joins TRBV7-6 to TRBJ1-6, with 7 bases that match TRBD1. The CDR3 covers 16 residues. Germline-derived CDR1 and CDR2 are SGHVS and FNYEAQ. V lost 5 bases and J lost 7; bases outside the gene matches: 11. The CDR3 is CASSARRDSLNSPLHF. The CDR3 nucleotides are TGTGCCAGCAGCGCGAGACGGGACAGTTTGAATTCACCCCTCCACTTT.

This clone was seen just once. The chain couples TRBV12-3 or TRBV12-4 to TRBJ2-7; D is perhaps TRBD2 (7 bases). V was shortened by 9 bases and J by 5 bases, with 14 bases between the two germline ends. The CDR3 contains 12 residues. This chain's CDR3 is CARGGARNEQYF. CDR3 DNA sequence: TGTGCCAGAGGGGGGGCGCGAAACGAGCAGTACTTC.

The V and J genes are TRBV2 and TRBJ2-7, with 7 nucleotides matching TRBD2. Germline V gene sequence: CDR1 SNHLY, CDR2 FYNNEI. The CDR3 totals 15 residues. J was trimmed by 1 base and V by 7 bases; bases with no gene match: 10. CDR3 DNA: TGTGCCAGCACAGCTGGGGCTAGCGGATCCTACGAGCAGTACTTC. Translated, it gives CASTAGASGSYEQYF.

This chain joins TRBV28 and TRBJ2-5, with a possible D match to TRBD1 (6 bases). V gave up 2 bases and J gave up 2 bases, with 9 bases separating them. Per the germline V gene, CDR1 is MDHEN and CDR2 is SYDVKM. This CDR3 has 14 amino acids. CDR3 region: CASSLQDRQETQYF. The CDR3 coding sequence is TGTGCCAGCAGTTTACAGGACAGACAAGAGACCCAGTACTTC. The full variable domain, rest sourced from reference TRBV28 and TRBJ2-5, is DVKVTQSSRYLVKRTGEKVFLECVQDMDHENMFWYRQDPGLGLRLIYFSYDVKMKEKGDIPEGYSVSREKKERFSLILESASTNQTSMYLCASSLQDRQETQYFGPGTRLLVL.

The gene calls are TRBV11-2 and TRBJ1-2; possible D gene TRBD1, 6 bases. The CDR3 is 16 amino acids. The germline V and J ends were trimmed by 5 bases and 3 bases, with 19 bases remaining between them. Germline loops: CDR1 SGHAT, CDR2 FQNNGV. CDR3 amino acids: CASSPLRGQRDYGYTF. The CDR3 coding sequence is TGTGCCAGCAGCCCTCTCCGGGGGCAAAGGGACTATGGCTACACCTTC.

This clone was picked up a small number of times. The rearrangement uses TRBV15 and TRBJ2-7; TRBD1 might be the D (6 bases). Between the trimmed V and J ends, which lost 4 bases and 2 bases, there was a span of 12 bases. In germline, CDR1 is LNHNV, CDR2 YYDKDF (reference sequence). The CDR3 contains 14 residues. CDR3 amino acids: CATSKDSYTYEQYF. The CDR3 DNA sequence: TGTGCCACCAGCAAGGACAGCTATACCTACGAGCAGTACTTC.

In DNA form, the CDR3 reads TGTGCCAGCAGCTTATCCCGAACGGCGGAGACCCAGTACTTC. Translating it yields CASSLSRTAETQYF. The chain has TRBV7-6 and TRBJ2-5, with D unclear. The V end was cut by 2 bases, the J end by 5 bases, with 12 bases between. The CDR3 extends over 14 amino acids. Looked up from germline, CDR1 is SGHVS and CDR2 is FNYEAQ.

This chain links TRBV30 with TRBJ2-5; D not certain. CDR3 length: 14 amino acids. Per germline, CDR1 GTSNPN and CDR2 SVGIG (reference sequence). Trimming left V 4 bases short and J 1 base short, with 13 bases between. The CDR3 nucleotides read TGTGCCTGGAAGCTCGGGCTAATCCAAGAGACCCAGTACTTC. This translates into CAWKLGLIQETQYF.

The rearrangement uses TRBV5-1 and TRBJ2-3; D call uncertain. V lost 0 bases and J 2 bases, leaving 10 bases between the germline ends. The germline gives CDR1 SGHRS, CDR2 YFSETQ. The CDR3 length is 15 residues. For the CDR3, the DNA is TGCGCCAGCAGCTTGGCGGCTCCCCTCACAGATACGCAGTATTTT. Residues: CASSLAAPLTDTQYF.

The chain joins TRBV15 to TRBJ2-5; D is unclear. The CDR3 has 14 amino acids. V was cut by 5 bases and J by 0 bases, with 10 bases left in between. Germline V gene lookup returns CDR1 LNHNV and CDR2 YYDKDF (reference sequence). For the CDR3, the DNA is TGTGCCACCAGCGGAGTAAGGGACCAAGAGACCCAGTACTTC. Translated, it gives CATSGVRDQETQYF.

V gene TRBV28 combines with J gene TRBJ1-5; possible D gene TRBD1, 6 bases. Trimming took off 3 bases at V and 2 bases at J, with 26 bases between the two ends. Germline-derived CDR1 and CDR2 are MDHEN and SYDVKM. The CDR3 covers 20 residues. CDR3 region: CASSFTFGRGSLRGNQPQHF. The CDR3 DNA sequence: TGTGCCAGCAGTTTTACGTTTGGCAGGGGATCGCTTAGGGGCAATCAGCCCCAGCATTTT.

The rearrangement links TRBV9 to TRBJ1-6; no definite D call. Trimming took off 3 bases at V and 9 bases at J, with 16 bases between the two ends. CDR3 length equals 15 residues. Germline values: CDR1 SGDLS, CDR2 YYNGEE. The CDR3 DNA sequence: TGTGCCAGCAGCGCTCAGGCCACGGGGAGTTCACCCCTCCACTTT. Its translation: CASSAQATGSSPLHF.

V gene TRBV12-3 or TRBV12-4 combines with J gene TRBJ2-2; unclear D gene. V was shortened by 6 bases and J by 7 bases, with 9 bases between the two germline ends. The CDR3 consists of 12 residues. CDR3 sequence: CASSPYIGELFF. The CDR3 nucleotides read TGTGCCAGCAGCCCTTATATCGGGGAGCTGTTTTTT.

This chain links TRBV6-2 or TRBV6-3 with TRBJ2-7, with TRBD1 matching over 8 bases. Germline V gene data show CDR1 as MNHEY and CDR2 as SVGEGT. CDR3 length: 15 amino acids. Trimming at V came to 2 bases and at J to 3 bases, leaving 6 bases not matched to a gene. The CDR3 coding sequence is TGTGCCAGCAGTTACCCCCGGGACAGGTTCTACGAGCAGTACTTC. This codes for CASSYPRDRFYEQYF.